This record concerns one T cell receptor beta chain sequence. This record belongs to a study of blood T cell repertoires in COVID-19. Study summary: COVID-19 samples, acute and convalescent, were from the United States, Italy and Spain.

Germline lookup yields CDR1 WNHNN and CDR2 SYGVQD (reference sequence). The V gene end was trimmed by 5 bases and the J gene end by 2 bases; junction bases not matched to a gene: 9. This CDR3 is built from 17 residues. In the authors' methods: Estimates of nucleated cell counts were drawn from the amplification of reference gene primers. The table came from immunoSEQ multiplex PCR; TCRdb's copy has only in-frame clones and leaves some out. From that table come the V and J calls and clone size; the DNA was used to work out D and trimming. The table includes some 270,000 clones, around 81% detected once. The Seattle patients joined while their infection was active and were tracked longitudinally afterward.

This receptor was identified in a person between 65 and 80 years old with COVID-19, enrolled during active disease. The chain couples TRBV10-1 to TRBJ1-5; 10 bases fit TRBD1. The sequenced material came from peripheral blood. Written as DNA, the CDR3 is TGCGCCAGCAGTCGAGACAGGGGGCGGTTTGGCAATCAGCCCCAGCATTTT. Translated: CASSRDRGRFGNQPQHF.